This TCR beta chain is drawn from a study of CD8+CD57+ T cells in acquired aplastic anemia. Across the whole study: Mean DNA quantity obtained from sorted CD4+ and CD8+ cells was around 3.2 ug. Overall study findings and caveats: CD8+ Simpson's diversity showed no significant patient-control difference. Sharing between patients and controls was observed for roughly 29 CD8+ CDR3 sequences.

Individuals selected for sequencing had exhibited CD8+CD57+ cell expansion on flow cytometry. Investigators profiled TCR beta VDJ and CDR3 from genomic DNA template. MiXCR was run by TCRdb on the reads, yielding one entry per CDR3 protein. The data show fewer than 250,000 distinct CDR3 sequences, with around 43% seen just once and about 8.3% held by the top ten. A note on this clonotype: The antigen is unknown.

J gave up 7 bases and V 1 base, and 5 bases lay outside the gene matches. The germline CDR1 and CDR2 sequences are LNHDA and SQIVND (reference sequence). The CDR3 sequence is 14 residues long. The sample was sorted CD4+, CD8+, or CD8+CD57+ T cells (not recorded which) from PBMCs. This clonotype originated in a human donor with aplastic anemia. The chain recombines TRBV19 with TRBJ1-2; TRBD1 aligns across 8 bases. As DNA, the CDR3 is TGTGCCAGTAGTATAGGACAGGGGCAGGCTGGCTACACCTTC. Translation gives CASSIGQGQAGYTF.